A selection of T cell receptor beta chains follows, all from one sample in a study of blood T cell repertoires in COVID-19. TCRdb's copy holds only in-frame clones and misses some; the assay was immunoSEQ multiplex PCR. The sample records roughly 440,000 clones, 70% to 90% being singletons. Sample: peripheral blood. These TCRs come from a woman between 45 and 60 years old with COVID-19, enrolled during active disease. CDR3s include the opening cysteine and the closing phenylalanine or tryptophan. Fields, in order: D gene, J gene, V gene, clone size, CDR3 DNA, CDR3 protein. D genes are given only for firm matches. Size tells how often a clone was seen (once, few, many) or the class of an expanded clone, and some rows leave it out.

>.|TRBJ2-7|TRBV11-3|.
TGTGCCAGCAGCTTAAGTCACGGGTACGAGCAGTACTTC
CASSLSHGYEQYF
>.|TRBJ1-5|TRBV9|.
TGTGCCAGCAGCGTAGAGGGAGATCAGCCCCAGCATTTT
CASSVEGDQPQHF
>TRBD1|TRBJ2-3|TRBV5-1|.
TGCGCCAGCAGCGACCGGGACAGGGGGCGCAAGGATACGCAGTATTTT
CASSDRDRGRKDTQYF
>.|TRBJ2-5|TRBV6-5|.
TGTGCCAGCAGCCGGGAGAGAGAGACCCAGTACTTC
CASSRERETQYF
>.|TRBJ2-5|TRBV11-2|.
TGTGCCAGCAGCTTAGGGGGACAAACTTTGATGGACTTC
CASSLGGQTLMDF
>TRBD1|TRBJ1-2|TRBV28|.
TGTGCCAGTCTGAAGACAGGGAACTATGGCTACACCTTC
CASLKTGNYGYTF
>.|TRBJ1-1|TRBV6-5|.
TGTGCCAGCAGTTACGCCCCTCTCGGTACTGAAGCTTTCTTT
CASSYAPLGTEAFF
>TRBD1|TRBJ1-2|TRBV28|.
TGTGCCAGCTGGGACAGGGAGGGATATGGCTACACCTTC
CASWDREGYGYTF
>TRBD1|TRBJ1-2|TRBV15|once
TGTGCCACCAGCAGAGATCGGACCCGGACAGGGGCGTATGGCTACACCTTC
CATSRDRTRTGAYGYTF
>TRBD2|TRBJ2-7|TRBV10-3|.
TGTGCCATCAGTGAGGGAGCGGGGCGGAACGAGCAGTACTTC
CAISEGAGRNEQYF
>TRBD1|TRBJ2-3|TRBV7-9|.
TGTGCCAGCAGCTTAGCCGGACAGGGGGGAGATACGCAGTATTTT
CASSLAGQGGDTQYF
>.|TRBJ1-1|TRBV6-5|.
TGTGCCACCCCAACGGGGACTGAAGCTTTCTTT
CATPTGTEAFF
>TRBD2|TRBJ2-1|TRBV5-1|.
TGCGCCAGCAGATCTCTTACTAGCGGGGGGGCGGATGAGCAGTTCTTC
CASRSLTSGGADEQFF
>.|TRBJ1-3|TRBV6-5|once
TGTGCCAGCAGTTGGAGCGGAGATCGAAACACCATATATTTT
CASSWSGDRNTIYF
>.|TRBJ1-3|TRBV4-1|.
TGCGCCAGCAGCCCCCATCGGACAGACTCTGGAAACACCATATATTTT
CASSPHRTDSGNTIYF
>TRBD1|TRBJ1-4|TRBV4-1|.
TGCGCCAGCAGCCAACCTACGACAGGGATGTATAATGAAAAACTGTTTTTT
CASSQPTTGMYNEKLFF
>TRBD1|TRBJ1-6|TRBV7-2|.
TGTGCCAGCAGCTACCCGTCGACAGGGAGGTCCCCCCTCCACTTT
CASSYPSTGRSPLHF
>TRBD2|TRBJ2-3|TRBV4-1|.
TGCGCCAGCAGCCTCAGACTAGCCTCAGATACGCAGTATTTT
CASSLRLASDTQYF
>TRBD2|TRBJ2-5|TRBV2|.
TGTGCCAGCAGTGAAAGGCGGGGGAGTCGAGAGACCCAGTACTTC
CASSERRGSRETQYF
>.|TRBJ1-4|TRBV6-1|.
TGTGCCAGCAGTGATATTGGGAGGACTAATGAAAAACTGTTTTTT
CASSDIGRTNEKLFF
>.|TRBJ2-2|TRBV9|.
TGTGCCAGCAGCTCCGTTTTATCAGGGTTAACCGGGGAGCTGTTTTTT
CASSSVLSGLTGELFF
>TRBD2|TRBJ2-5|TRBV7-9|.
TGTGCCAGCAGCCCCTGGGCAGCGGGGGGTCAAGAGACCCAGTACTTC
CASSPWAAGGQETQYF
>TRBD1|TRBJ1-3|TRBV9|.
TGTGCCAGCAGCTCCGGGACAGGCTCTGGAAACACCATATATTTT
CASSSGTGSGNTIYF
>TRBD1|TRBJ1-1|TRBV5-6|few
TGTGCCAGCAGCTTGGGGGACAGTGAAGCTTTCTTT
CASSLGDSEAFF
>.|TRBJ2-5|TRBV12-5|.
TGTGCTAGTGACCCAGGGAGGACCACGCCCGGGGAGACCCAGTACTTC
CASDPGRTTPGETQYF
>.|TRBJ1-1|TRBV19|.
TGTGCCAGTAGTATAGAAGGAGCGAACACTGAAGCTTTCTTT
CASSIEGANTEAFF
>.|TRBJ1-1|TRBV5-1|once
TGCGCCAGCAGCTTGTGGGGAGAATCTGAAGCTTTCTTT
CASSLWGESEAFF
>TRBD2|TRBJ2-1|TRBV19|few
TGTGCCAGTAGTATAGCGGGGGGGCCCTACAATGAGCAGTTCTTC
CASSIAGGPYNEQFF
>TRBD1|TRBJ1-4|TRBV10-1|.
TGCGCCAGCAGTGGACAGGGAAATGAAAAACTGTTTTTT
CASSGQGNEKLFF
>TRBD2|TRBJ2-3|TRBV3-1/TRBV3-2|.
TGTGCCAGCAGCCAAGTGGCTAGCGGGGGGTCGGATACGCAGTATTTT
CASSQVASGGSDTQYF
>.|TRBJ2-1|TRBV5-5|.
TGTGCCAGCAGCTCCGCGGGCTCCTACAATGAGCAGTTCTTC
CASSSAGSYNEQFF
>TRBD1|TRBJ1-1|TRBV27|.
TGTGCCAGCAGTCCGGGACAGGGGGGGACTGAAGCTTTCTTT
CASSPGQGGTEAFF
>TRBD1|TRBJ1-5|TRBV5-6|.
TGTGCCAGCAGCAGGTGGACAGGGCCCAATCAGCCCCAGCATTTT
CASSRWTGPNQPQHF
>.|TRBJ1-2|TRBV29-1|few
TGCAGCGTTGAGCAGGGGAAATATGGCTACACCTTC
CSVEQGKYGYTF
>TRBD1|TRBJ1-5|TRBV19|.
TGTGCCAGTAGTATGTTCCCGACAGGGGAGGTTAGTCAGCCCCAGCATTTT
CASSMFPTGEVSQPQHF
>.|TRBJ2-1|TRBV11-2|.
TGTGCCAGCAGCTTTAGCGGCTCCTACAATGAGCAGTTCTTC
CASSFSGSYNEQFF
>.|TRBJ1-1|TRBV9|.
TGTGCCAGCAGCGACAGCCAGAACACTGAAGCTTTCTTT
CASSDSQNTEAFF
>.|TRBJ1-1|TRBV4-1|.
TGCGCCAGCAGCCAATTAGGGTTTCGACGGGGCACTGAAGCTTTCTTT
CASSQLGFRRGTEAFF
>.|TRBJ2-2|TRBV10-1|once
TGCGCCAGCAGCACGGGAAACACCGGGGAGCTGTTTTTT
CASSTGNTGELFF
>.|TRBJ1-5|TRBV28|few
TGTGCCAGCAGTTCCCTTTTGGGGGAGGCTCAGCCCCAGCATTTT
CASSSLLGEAQPQHF
>.|TRBJ1-2|TRBV7-9|.
TGTGCCAGCAGCTTCGATCGGGACTATGGCTACACCTTC
CASSFDRDYGYTF
>.|TRBJ1-1|TRBV18|.
TGTGCCAGCTCACCAGGGGGGAAAGGGAACACTGAAGCTTTCTTT
CASSPGGKGNTEAFF
>TRBD1|TRBJ1-3|TRBV5-1|.
TGCGCCAGCAGCTTGTCAGGGGGCTCTGGAAACACCATATATTTT
CASSLSGGSGNTIYF
>.|TRBJ1-6|TRBV6-2/TRBV6-3|.
TGTGCCAGCTGCCCAGTTCCCGGCTATAATTCACCCCTCCACTTT
CASCPVPGYNSPLHF
>.|TRBJ1-5|TRBV19|.
TGTGCCAGTAGTATAGATCCAGGGGTCAATCAGCCCCAGCATTTT
CASSIDPGVNQPQHF
>.|TRBJ2-3|TRBV10-1|.
TGCGCCAGCAGTGAGTCGAAGCAGGGTCTCACAGATACGCAGTATTTT
CASSESKQGLTDTQYF
>TRBD1|TRBJ1-6|TRBV7-2|.
TGTGCCAGCAGCCCGGGACAGGGCGGTTCACCCCTCCACTTT
CASSPGQGGSPLHF
>.|TRBJ1-1|TRBV7-9|.
TGTGCCAGCAGCCCCCGGGTCCTCTTAAGCGCTGAAGCTTTCTTT
CASSPRVLLSAEAFF
>.|TRBJ1-1|TRBV9|.
TGTGCCAGCAGCGCTAGTAACAACAGGGTGAACACTGAAGCTTTCTTT
CASSASNNRVNTEAFF
>TRBD1|TRBJ2-7|TRBV5-4|.
TGTGCCAGCAGGATGCCGGGACAGGCCTACGAGCAGTACTTC
CASRMPGQAYEQYF
>TRBD2|TRBJ2-2|TRBV9|once
TGTGCCAGCAGCCCGGGAGGGGGGAACACCGGGGAGCTGTTTTTT
CASSPGGGNTGELFF